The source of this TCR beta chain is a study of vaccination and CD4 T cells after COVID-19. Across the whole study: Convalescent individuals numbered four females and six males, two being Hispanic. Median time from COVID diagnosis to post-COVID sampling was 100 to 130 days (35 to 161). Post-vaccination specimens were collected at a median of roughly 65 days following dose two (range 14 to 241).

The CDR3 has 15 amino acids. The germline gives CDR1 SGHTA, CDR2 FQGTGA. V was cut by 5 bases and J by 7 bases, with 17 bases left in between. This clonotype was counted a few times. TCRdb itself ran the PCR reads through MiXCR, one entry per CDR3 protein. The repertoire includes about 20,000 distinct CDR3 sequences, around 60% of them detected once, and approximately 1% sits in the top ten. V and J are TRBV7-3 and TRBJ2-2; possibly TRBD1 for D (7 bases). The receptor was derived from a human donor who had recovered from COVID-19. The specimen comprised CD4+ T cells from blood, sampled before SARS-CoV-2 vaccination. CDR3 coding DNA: TGTGCCAGCAGCCCACAGGGGCTGGAGGGCGGGGAGCTGTTTTTT. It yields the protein CASSPQGLEGGELFF.